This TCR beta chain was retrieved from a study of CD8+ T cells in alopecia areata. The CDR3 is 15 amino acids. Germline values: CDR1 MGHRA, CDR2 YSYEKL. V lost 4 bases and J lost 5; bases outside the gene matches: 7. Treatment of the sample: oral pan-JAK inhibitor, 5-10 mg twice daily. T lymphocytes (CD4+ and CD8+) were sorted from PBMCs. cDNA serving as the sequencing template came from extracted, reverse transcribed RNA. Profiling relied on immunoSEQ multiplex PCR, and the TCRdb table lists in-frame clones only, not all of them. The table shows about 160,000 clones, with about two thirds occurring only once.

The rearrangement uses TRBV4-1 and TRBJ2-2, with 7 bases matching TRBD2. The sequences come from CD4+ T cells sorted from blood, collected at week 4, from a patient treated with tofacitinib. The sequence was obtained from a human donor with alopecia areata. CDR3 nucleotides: TGCGCCAGCAGCCTTGGGGGAGGGAGGACCGGGGAGCTGTTTTTT. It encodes CASSLGGGRTGELFF.